This T cell receptor (beta chain) emerged from a study of shared clonotypes between healthy human individuals. Only CD45RO-negative cells positively selected for CCR7 counted as naive CD8 cells, so terminally differentiated effector memory CD45RA+ cells were excluded. Germline CDR1 is LNHNV and CDR2 is YYDKDF (reference sequence). V lost 0 bases to trimming and J lost 4 bases, with 18 bases between them. The CDR3 has 17 residues. Profiling relied on immunoSEQ multiplex PCR, and the TCRdb table lists in-frame clones only, not all of them. The sample consists of under 600,000 clones, about 98% of them appearing once.

The chain recombines TRBV15 with TRBJ1-2; D call uncertain. The sample was naive CD8+ T cells sorted from blood. This clonotype was sampled from a man aged 30-40 years in good health. CDR3 region: CATSRDPGSLGFYGYTF. CDR3 DNA sequence: TGTGCCACCAGCAGAGATCCTGGGTCGTTAGGGTTCTATGGCTACACCTTC.